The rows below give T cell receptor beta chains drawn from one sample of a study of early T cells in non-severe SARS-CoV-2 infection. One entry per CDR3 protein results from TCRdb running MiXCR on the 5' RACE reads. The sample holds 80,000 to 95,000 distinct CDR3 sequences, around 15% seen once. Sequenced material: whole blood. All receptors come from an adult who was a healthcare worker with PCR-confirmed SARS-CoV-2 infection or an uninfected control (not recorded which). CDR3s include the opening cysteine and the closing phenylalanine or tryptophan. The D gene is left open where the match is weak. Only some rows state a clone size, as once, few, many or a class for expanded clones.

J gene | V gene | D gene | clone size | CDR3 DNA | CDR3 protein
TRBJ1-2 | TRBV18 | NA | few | TGTGCCAGCTCACCGACAGCTACCTATGGCTACACCTTC | CASSPTATYGYTF
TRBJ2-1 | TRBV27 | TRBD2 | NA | TGTGCCAGCAGTGGATGGACTAGCGGGTACTACAATGAGCAGTTCTTC | CASSGWTSGYYNEQFF
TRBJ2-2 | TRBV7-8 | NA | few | TGTGCCAGCAGCCCACCGGGAACCGGGGAGCTGTTTTTT | CASSPPGTGELFF
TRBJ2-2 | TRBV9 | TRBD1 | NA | TGTGCCAGCAGCGGACACAGGGGAAGTATGACCGGGGAGCTGTTTTTT | CASSGHRGSMTGELFF
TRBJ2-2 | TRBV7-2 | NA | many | TGTGCCAGCAGCTTAGTCCGTGCAGGGGCCGGGGAGCTGTTTTTT | CASSLVRAGAGELFF
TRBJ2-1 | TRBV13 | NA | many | TGTGCCAGCAGCTTAGGCCGAAGCCAGGGCGATGAGCAGTTCTTC | CASSLGRSQGDEQFF
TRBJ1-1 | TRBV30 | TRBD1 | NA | TGTGCCTGGGGGGACAGGGGAGCTTTCTTT | CAWGDRGAFF
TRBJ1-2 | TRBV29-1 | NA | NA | TGCAGCGTTGATCTATGGGCAGAAACCCGCTATGGCTACACCTTC | CSVDLWAETRYGYTF
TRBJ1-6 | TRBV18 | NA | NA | TGTGCCAGCTCACCACAGAGAGATTCACCCCTCCACTTT | CASSPQRDSPLHF
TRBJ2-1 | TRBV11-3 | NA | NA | TGTGCCAGCAGCCCCCGGACGGATACCTACAATGAGCAGTTCTTC | CASSPRTDTYNEQFF
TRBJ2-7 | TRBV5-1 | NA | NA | TGCGCCAGCAGCCGATCGACGTTTATTCTTGGGGAGCAGTACTTC | CASSRSTFILGEQYF
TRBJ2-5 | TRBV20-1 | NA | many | TGCAGTGCTAGGATGGGTATTCAAGAGACCCAGTACTTC | CSARMGIQETQYF